The 29 T cell receptor beta chains below come from one sample, sequenced in a study of blood T cell repertoires in COVID-19. The table came from immunoSEQ multiplex PCR; TCRdb's copy has only in-frame clones and leaves some out. This table has tens of thousands of clones, 70% to 90% appearing once. Material for sequencing was peripheral blood. The receptors were gathered from a human donor in a cohort sampled during active COVID-19. The donor label of this sample is uncertain.

This chain uses TRBV5-6 with TRBJ2-7, with 7 positions matching TRBD1. The CDR3 sequence is 18 residues long. Per germline, CDR1 SGHDT and CDR2 YYEEEE. V lost 0 bases and J lost 5; bases outside the gene matches: 17. In nucleotides, the CDR3 is TGTGCCAGCAGCTTGGATGGGTTCCGACAGAAGGGGGCAAACGAGCAGTACTTC. Translation gives CASSLDGFRQKGANEQYF. The variable domain in full, completed from reference TRBV5-6 and TRBJ2-7, reads DAGVTQSPTHLIKTRGQQVTLRCSPKSGHDTVSWYQQALGQGPQFIFQYYEEEERQRGNFPDRFSGHQFPNYSSELNVNALLLGDSALYLCASSLDGFRQKGANEQYFGPGTRLTVT.

This clone was counted between two and nine times. This chain joins TRBV29-1 and TRBJ2-6; 8 bases map to TRBD1. V trimming: 7 bases; J trimming: 0 bases; junction bases outside the gene matches: 5. This CDR3 has 15 amino acids. The germline CDR1 and CDR2 sequences are SQVTM and ANQGSEA. CDR3 coding DNA: TGCAGCGCCCGACAGGGGAGCTCTGGGGCCAACGTCCTGACTTTC. Protein product: CSARQGSSGANVLTF.

The V gene is TRBV27, the J gene TRBJ1-5, with 7 bases that match TRBD1. The CDR3 length is 18 residues. Germline loops: CDR1 MNHEY, CDR2 SMNVEV (reference sequence). The V and J ends lost 4 bases and 0 bases, in that order; junction bases with no gene match: 12. CDR3 nucleotide sequence: TGTGCCAGCAGTTCGCGCCGGACAGGAGCTTATAGCAATCAGCCCCAGCATTTT. Translating it yields CASSSRRTGAYSNQPQHF.

The rearrangement joins TRBV18 to TRBJ1-2; the D is unclear. The CDR3 loop spans 16 amino acids. Trimming took off 3 bases at V and 6 bases at J, with 20 bases between the two ends. Per the germline V gene, CDR1 is KGHSH and CDR2 is LQKENI. Here the CDR3 DNA reads TGTGCCAGCTCACCGACACTCCTGACGGAATCCCATGGCTACACCTTC. Protein: CASSPTLLTESHGYTF.

The chain has TRBV5-4 and TRBJ2-3; 8 nucleotides agree with TRBD1. The ends lost 4 bases at V and 5 bases at J; junction bases unmatched: 3. Germline assignment: CDR1 SGHNT and CDR2 YYREEE (reference sequence). This CDR3 contains 13 residues. The CDR3 sequence is CASSVDRGDTQYF. The DNA of the CDR3 is TGTGCCAGCAGCGTAGACAGGGGAGATACGCAGTATTTT.

The chain joins TRBV18 to TRBJ1-3, with D possibly TRBD1 on 6 matching bases. The V gene's germline CDR1 is KGHSH and CDR2 LQKENI. Trimming removed 1 base at V and 0 bases at J, with 13 bases between. The CDR3 length is 17 residues. CDR3 protein: CASSPRNTGNSGNTIYF. The CDR3 bases are TGTGCCAGCTCACCACGAAACACAGGGAACTCTGGAAACACCATATATTTT.

This chain links TRBV3-1 (or the pseudogene TRBV3-2) with TRBJ1-1; D is unresolved. The CDR3 length is 15 residues. CDR1 and CDR2 (germline): LGHDT, YNNKEL (reference sequence). The ends were cut back, 8 bases at V and 0 bases at J, with 16 bases in the middle. The CDR3 DNA reads TGTGCCAGCCTAGAAGGCCTCGTGTTGAACACTGAAGCTTTCTTT. It codes for CASLEGLVLNTEAFF.

The chain uses TRBV3-1 (or the pseudogene TRBV3-2) and TRBJ1-1; D uncertain. Germline-derived CDR1 and CDR2 are LGHDT and YNNKEL (reference sequence). Trimming removed 6 bases at V and 1 base at J, with 12 bases between. This CDR3 contains 14 residues. This chain's CDR3 is CASRNMGTNTEAFF. CDR3 sequence (DNA): TGTGCCAGCAGAAACATGGGCACGAACACTGAAGCTTTCTTT.

The chain has TRBV6-6 and TRBJ2-7, with 10 bases that match TRBD1. Germline CDR1 is MNHNY and CDR2 is SVGAGI (reference sequence). CDR3 length: 15 amino acids. V was pared by 7 bases and J by 0 bases, with 6 bases of the junction left unmatched. The CDR3 reads CASTVWTGGSYEQYF. CDR3 in DNA: TGTGCCAGCACCGTTTGGACAGGGGGCTCCTACGAGCAGTACTTC.

The CDR3 reads CASSLSNYGYTF. CDR3 DNA: TGTGCCAGCAGTCTTAGCAACTATGGCTACACCTTC. V is TRBV25-1 and J is TRBJ1-2; the D is unclear. This CDR3 comprises 12 residues. V lost 5 bases and J lost 2, with 6 bases in between. In germline, CDR1 is MGHDK, CDR2 SYGVNS.

J is TRBJ1-2 and V is TRBV5-5; D is possibly TRBD1 (5 bases). V lost 0 bases and J 4 bases, leaving 10 bases between the germline ends. The germline V gene encodes CDR1 SGHKS and CDR2 YYEKEE (reference sequence). There are 14 residues in the CDR3. The CDR3 loop reads CASSLETVGYGYTF. The CDR3 DNA sequence: TGTGCCAGCAGCTTGGAGACAGTTGGCTATGGCTACACCTTC.

The chain combines TRBV6-6 with TRBJ2-2; tentatively, D is TRBD1 (5 bases). The length of the CDR3 is 16 residues. V was clipped by 2 bases and J by 4 bases, with 14 bases between them. CDR1 is MNHNY and CDR2 is SVGAGI in the germline V gene (reference sequence). The CDR3 loop is CASSYGAGSGTGELFF. CDR3 coding DNA: TGTGCCAGCAGTTACGGGGCAGGGTCGGGCACCGGGGAGCTGTTTTTT.

The gene calls are TRBV5-1 and TRBJ1-2; TRBD1 agrees at 7 bases. The CDR3 covers 15 residues. V dropped 5 bases and J dropped 0; count of bases not matched to a gene: 7. Germline V gives CDR1 SGHRS, CDR2 YFSETQ. The CDR3 DNA is TGCGCCAGCAGGACGGGACAGAGTTCTAACTATGGCTACACCTTC. Its translation: CASRTGQSSNYGYTF.

V usage is TRBV2 and J usage is TRBJ2-1; 13 nucleotides line up with TRBD2. CDR1 SNHLY and CDR2 FYNNEI come from the germline V gene. This CDR3 has 15 residues. With V trimmed by 4 bases and J by 7 bases, 4 bases remained unmatched. The CDR3 coding sequence is TGTGCCAGCAGTGGACTAGCGGGGGGTGGTAATGAGCAGTTCTTC. As protein: CASSGLAGGGNEQFF.

This rearrangement joins TRBV15 to TRBJ2-1, with D possibly matching TRBD1 (7 bases). This CDR3 spans 19 amino acids. CDR1 is LNHNV, CDR2 YYDKDF, per germline (reference sequence). Trimming cost V 6 bases and J 0 bases, with 24 bases left between them. The CDR3 loop is CATRTGTAALGSSYNEQFF. CDR3 coding DNA: TGTGCCACCAGAACCGGGACAGCGGCCCTCGGGAGCTCCTACAATGAGCAGTTCTTC.

This clone has just one count. V gene TRBV19 combines with J gene TRBJ1-2; 7 bases are shared with TRBD1. CDR3 length: 14 amino acids. Germline V gene sequence: CDR1 LNHDA, CDR2 SQIVND (reference sequence). V lost 3 bases and J lost 5; bases outside the gene matches: 6. The chain's CDR3 is CASSIEQGPYGYTF. CDR3 nucleotides: TGTGCCAGTAGTATCGAACAGGGGCCGTATGGCTACACCTTC.

This clone has just a few counts. This chain joins TRBV28 and TRBJ1-6; 7 bases line up with TRBD1. The V segment lost 5 bases and the J segment 8 bases; nucleotides outside the gene matches: 6. CDR1 is MDHEN and CDR2 is SYDVKM in the germline V gene. The CDR3 consists of 14 residues. The CDR3 DNA is TGTGCCAGCAGTCCCGGGACAGAGTATTCACCCCTCCACTTT. Amino acids: CASSPGTEYSPLHF.

The gene calls are TRBV4-3 and TRBJ2-2; 15 bases match TRBD2. This CDR3 has 19 residues. The trim removed 0 bases at V and 5 bases at J, leaving 7 bases unmatched. CDR1 is LGHNA, CDR2 YSLEER, per germline. The CDR3 spells CASSQDFGGTSGRTGELFF. CDR3 bases: TGCGCCAGCAGCCAAGACTTTGGCGGGACTAGCGGGAGGACCGGGGAGCTGTTTTTT.

The chain recombines TRBV6-6 with TRBJ1-1; D possibly corresponds to TRBD1 (5 bases). Trimming left V 4 bases short and J 2 bases short, with 8 bases between. CDR1 and CDR2 from the germline V gene are MNHNY and SVGAGI (reference sequence). The CDR3 contains 13 residues. The CDR3 here is CASSLTANTEAFF. The CDR3 DNA reads as TGTGCCAGCAGTTTGACAGCTAACACTGAAGCTTTCTTT.

V usage is TRBV6-6 and J usage is TRBJ2-2, with D possibly being TRBD2 (5 bases). CDR1 is MNHNY and CDR2 is SVGAGI in the germline V gene (reference sequence). Between the trimmed V and J ends, which lost 6 bases and 1 base, there was a span of 12 bases. This CDR3 contains 15 residues. CDR3 bases: TGTGCCAGCAGGACCCGGGATCGGAACACCGGGGAGCTGTTTTTT. It specifies CASRTRDRNTGELFF.

V usage is TRBV6-5 and J usage is TRBJ1-1; the match to TRBD1 covers 10 bases. Germline loops: CDR1 MNHEY, CDR2 SVGAGI. CDR3 size: 14 residues. The V and J ends lost 2 bases and 5 bases, in that order; junction bases with no gene match: 2. The DNA of the CDR3 is TGTGCCAGCAGTTACCTGGGACAGGGGACTGAAGCTTTCTTT. Encoded protein: CASSYLGQGTEAFF.

This clone has just one count. The chain carries TRBV2 and TRBJ2-2; 8 bases are a match to TRBD2. CDR1 is SNHLY, CDR2 FYNNEI, per germline. CDR3 size: 15 residues. Germline trimming cut 7 bases from V and 3 bases from J; bases unmatched to any gene: 7. CDR3 protein: CASNPWRGDTGELFF. CDR3 in DNA: TGTGCCAGCAATCCGTGGCGGGGGGACACCGGGGAGCTGTTTTTT.

This chain uses TRBV5-1 with TRBJ1-1; 8 positions match TRBD1. The CDR3 is 13 residues long. Germline CDR1 is SGHRS and CDR2 is YFSETQ. With V trimmed by 4 bases and J by 8 bases, 7 bases remained unmatched. Here the CDR3 DNA reads TGCGCCAGCAGCGTAAACCGGGACAGGGAAGCTTTCTTT. Its translation is CASSVNRDREAFF. Together with reference TRBV5-1 and TRBJ1-1, the CDR3 gives the full variable domain: KAGVTQTPRYLIKTRGQQVTLSCSPISGHRSVSWYQQTPGQGLQFLFEYFSETQRNKGNFPGRFSGRQFSNSRSEMNVSTLELGDSALYLCASSVNRDREAFFGQGTRLTVV.

A few counts support this clone. This chain joins TRBV5-6 and TRBJ1-1; tentatively, D is TRBD1 (6 bases). V lost 4 bases and J 4 bases, leaving 14 bases between the germline ends. The CDR3 extends over 14 amino acids. Germline V gives CDR1 SGHDT, CDR2 YYEEEE. In nucleotides, the CDR3 is TGTGCCAGCAGCGGGGACATCGGGGCCACTGAAGCTTTCTTT. It yields the protein CASSGDIGATEAFF.

This rearrangement joins TRBV6-1 to TRBJ2-1, with D hard to call. Germline lookup yields CDR1 MNHNS and CDR2 SASEGT. The CDR3 has 14 amino acids. V was trimmed by 3 bases and J by 9 bases, leaving 15 bases between them. The DNA of the CDR3 is TGTGCCAGCAGTGAGGGCCAGGTTATAGGTGAGCAGTTCTTC. Its translation is CASSEGQVIGEQFF.

This chain connects TRBV9 to TRBJ2-5, with 13 bases that match TRBD2. The junction had 14 bases not matched to a gene; V was cut back by 4 bases and J by 2 bases. In germline, CDR1 is SGDLS, CDR2 YYNGEE. The CDR3 has 19 residues. This CDR3 is CASSPGRTSGGPSQETQYF. The CDR3 nucleotides read TGTGCCAGCAGCCCCGGGAGGACTAGCGGGGGTCCCTCGCAAGAGACCCAGTACTTC.

This clone was seen just once. The V and J genes are TRBV30 and TRBJ1-1; D is ambiguous. This CDR3 region has 12 residues. V lost 3 bases to trimming and J lost 5 bases, with 10 bases between them. CDR1 GTSNPN and CDR2 SVGIG come from the germline V gene (reference sequence). CDR3 nucleotide sequence: TGTGCCTGGAGCCAACGGGGTACTGAAGCTTTCTTT. Encoded protein: CAWSQRGTEAFF.

The CDR3 DNA reads TGTGCCAGCAGCCCCGTGGGTAGGGGGTCGCCCGCCGGGGCCAACGTCCTGACTTTC. Its translation is CASSPVGRGSPAGANVLTF. V is TRBV11-2 and J is TRBJ2-6; tentatively, D is TRBD1 (6 bases). Germline V gene sequence: CDR1 SGHAT, CDR2 FQNNGV. V shed 5 bases and J shed 4 bases, with 24 bases lying between them. The CDR3 has 19 residues.

This chain uses TRBV5-1 with TRBJ2-3; D gene unclear. Deletions cut 2 bases from V and 6 bases from J, with 4 bases between. CDR3 size: 11 residues. Germline loops: CDR1 SGHRS, CDR2 YFSETQ. The CDR3 DNA follows: TGCGCCAGCAGCTTCGGTGATACGCAGTATTTT. Protein product: CASSFGDTQYF.